This passage covers 6 T cell receptor beta chains from one sample sequenced in a study of blood T cells in healthy people across ages. A second roughly 6 to 11 cycle PCR used barcoded and J-beta primers. TCRdb re-called the 5' RACE reads through MiXCR, storing one row per CDR3 protein. This sample has 650,000 to 700,000 distinct CDR3 sequences; roughly 32% occur once, and the top ten carry just over 15%. The sequenced sample consisted of blood. Receptors were obtained from a woman older than 75 in good health.

This clonotype turned up a few times. V gene TRBV2 combines with J gene TRBJ1-6, with D unclear. Per germline, CDR1 SNHLY and CDR2 FYNNEI. The V end was cut by 0 bases, the J end by 6 bases, with 9 bases between. The CDR3 has 15 residues. The DNA of the CDR3 is TGTGCCAGCAGTGAAGCGGGCCGACCTAATTCACCCCTCCACTTT. Residues: CASSEAGRPNSPLHF.

This clonotype has just a few counts. This chain joins TRBV11-2 and TRBJ1-5; the D gene is possibly TRBD1 (6 bases). Per germline, CDR1 SGHAT and CDR2 FQNNGV. V was trimmed by 5 bases and J by 1 base, leaving 15 bases between them. This CDR3 is built from 16 residues. CDR3 DNA sequence: TGTGCCAGCAGCCCCGGGGTGGGGGCGAGCAATCAGCCCCAGCATTTT. Protein product: CASSPGVGASNQPQHF.

Ten or more counts support this clonotype. This chain connects TRBV20-1 to TRBJ2-1; possibly TRBD2 for D (6 bases). Trimming pared 1 base from V and 2 bases from J, leaving 9 bases between. CDR3 length equals 14 residues. CDR1 is DFQATT and CDR2 is SNEGSKA in the germline V gene (reference sequence). CDR3 bases: TGCAGTGCTAGAGGCGCGGGACCCTACAATGAGCAGTTCTTC. Its protein product is CSARGAGPYNEQFF.

This clonotype was counted at least ten times. The chain has TRBV7-9 and TRBJ2-3; unclear D gene. The CDR3 totals 12 residues. The germline V gene has CDR1 SEHNR and CDR2 FQNEAQ (reference sequence). Between the trimmed V and J ends, which lost 1 base and 4 bases, there was a span of 3 bases. Written as DNA, the CDR3 is TGTGCCAGCAGCTTAGTCGCAGATACGCAGTATTTT. Residues: CASSLVADTQYF.

This clonotype has a count of ten or more. The rearrangement joins TRBV20-1 to TRBJ2-7; the match to TRBD2 covers 9 bases. V lost 4 bases to trimming and J lost 2 bases; unmatched junction nucleotides: 9. The CDR3 spans 15 residues. The germline gives CDR1 DFQATT, CDR2 SNEGSKA (reference sequence). Here the CDR3 DNA reads TGCAGTGCTACGTACCCTAGCGGGAAGACCTACGAGCAGTACTTC. Translation: CSATYPSGKTYEQYF.

This clonotype was found many times. This rearrangement joins TRBV10-3 to TRBJ2-3, with TRBD2 identical over 12 bases. Per the germline V gene, CDR1 is ENHRY and CDR2 is SYGVKD. Germline trimming cut 6 bases from V and 2 bases from J; bases unmatched to any gene: 6. The CDR3 is 16 amino acids. CDR3: CAIRGGTSGFTDTQYF. As DNA, the CDR3 is TGTGCCATCAGGGGTGGGACTAGCGGGTTCACAGATACGCAGTATTTT.